This entry concerns a single T cell receptor (beta chain). The sample holds a few counts of this clonotype. Its target antigen remains unknown. Base qualities are not provided; no much larger clone lies one nucleotide away. Read against the paper, the sample's treatment or condition label means: live attenuated yellow fever vaccine strain. At every blood-draw timepoint, two biological replicates of bulk PBMCs were collected. PBMCs were isolated from peripheral blood using a standard Ficoll-Paque protocol. TriZol was used to extract RNA from bulk PBMCs, from CD4 and CD8 fractions, and from dextramer-positive and dextramer-negative fractions. These reads were obtained on an Illumina NovaSeq 6000. Synthesis of TCR cDNA relied on 5'RACE template switching, a step that introduced a universal primer site along with unique molecular identifiers. Priming of cDNA synthesis was performed from both the TCR alpha and TCR beta constant segments. Library amplification involved two PCR steps, and the second step added sample barcodes and sequencing adapters. Sequencing of the libraries was done on either Illumina HiSeq 2500 (2x100 bp) or NovaSeq (2x150 bp). Per the source publication's procedure: Reads were demultiplexed and collapsed into UMI consensus sequences with MIGEC, and V(D)J alignment was performed with MiXCR. Vaccine-responding clonotypes were identified with edgeR using replicate PBMC samples, with FDR below 0.01 and a log2 fold change above 5 up to day 15 being required. Bulk clonotypes were assigned CD4 or CD8 identity according to which sequenced CD4 or CD8 repertoire held them at higher abundance. The public sequencing data were trimmed at Q25 with fastp and processed into clonotypes with MiXCR by TCRdb, which kept only in-frame beta chains. Each CDR3 protein appears once, grouped with its most common genes and DNA. These V and J calls derive from TCRdb rather than the authors' analysis. The sample has some 350,000 distinct CDR3 sequences on record, 3% to 4.5% of them singletons. The ten largest clones add up to roughly 24% of the sample.

The source of the sample is a study of T cells after yellow fever vaccination (dated by TCRdb to about 2019). At the level of the whole study: The SMART-Seq v4 Ultra Low Input RNA kit was used to prepare libraries from fractions with low cell numbers. The cohort comprised two healthy male donors, one aged 18 to 30 and one aged 30 to 39 years. To follow T-cell clones before and after primary and booster YFV17D yellow fever vaccination, bulk TCR alpha and beta repertoires were sequenced over time. Blood was collected at multiple timepoints before and after primary and secondary immunization, and bulk PBMC replicates and cell subsets were isolated.

Paper-wide results and their limitations: A small share of clonotypes occurred in both CD4 and CD8 compartments, likely arising from convergent recombination. After the booster, most of the clones that had expanded following primary vaccination were detected again (96% of CD4 and around nine tenths of CD8), which suggests that memory was broadly maintained. Compared with the primary T-cell response, the secondary T-cell response was weaker but faster, peaking on day 5 rather than day 15. FACS-sorted repertoires could contain abundant contaminating clonotypes from the bulk population, so computational filtering was required. Because only two donors were included in the study, the extent to which the findings can be generalized is limited.

This receptor was obtained from a man in his late teens or twenties who received the YFV17D yellow fever vaccine. The starting material was PBMCs, obtained 5 days after the yellow fever booster vaccination.

At the DNA level, the sequence is TGTGCCAGCAGCTTGGAGAGGATGGACGTAGAGACCCAGTACTTC. Translated, this gives CASSLERMDVETQYF. The V gene is TRBV5-6 and the J gene is TRBJ2-5, with the D gene too uncertain to name. The germline V gene supplies CDR1 SGHDT and CDR2 YYEEEE. The CDR3 runs 15 amino acids, cysteine and phenylalanine included. The DNA shown is the 45-base CDR3, in frame from base 1. Between the V and J ends, shortened by 0 bases and 4 bases respectively, the junction contains 13 bases.